Shown below are 12 T cell receptor beta chains from a single sample sequenced in a study of CDR3 diversity in severe acne. One entry per CDR3 protein, called by TCRdb with MiXCR from the PCR reads. Of about 90,000 distinct CDR3 sequences listed, 48% are singletons. Sample: blood. Receptors were obtained from a male donor in good health, serving as a control.

This clonotype appeared once. The chain couples TRBV20-1 to TRBJ2-7; D ambiguous. The CDR3 totals 12 residues. Germline-derived CDR1 and CDR2 are DFQATT and SNEGSKA (reference sequence). V was cut by 3 bases and J by 0 bases, with 6 bases left in between. CDR3: CSASVDSYEQYF. The CDR3 DNA reads TGCAGTGCTAGCGTAGACTCCTACGAGCAGTACTTC.

The V gene is TRBV7-2, the J gene TRBJ1-2; D perhaps matches TRBD1 (6 bases). Germline V gene data show CDR1 as SGHTA and CDR2 as FQGNSA. The CDR3 has 16 amino acids. Trimming removed 1 base from V and 4 bases from J, with 16 bases in between. The CDR3 bases are TGTGCCAGCAGCTTAGTAGCAGGGGCGTCTATCTATGGCTACACCTTC. Amino acids: CASSLVAGASIYGYTF.

This clonotype came up a few times. This sequence joins TRBV15 and TRBJ2-5; 7 bases are a match to TRBD2. The junction had 2 bases not matched to a gene; V was cut back by 3 bases and J by 1 base. Per the germline V gene, CDR1 is LNHNV and CDR2 is YYDKDF (reference sequence). The CDR3 runs to 14 residues. The CDR3 bases are TGTGCCACCAGCAGGGGGGGGTCCCAAGAGACCCAGTACTTC. This sequence encodes CATSRGGSQETQYF.

This clonotype was found a few times. V gene TRBV29-1 combines with J gene TRBJ1-1; 7 bases are a match to TRBD1. Germline V lookup: CDR1 SQVTM, CDR2 ANQGSEA. Unmatched junction bases numbered 3, after V lost 5 bases and J lost 6 bases. This CDR3 comprises 11 residues. The CDR3 region is CSVQGGPEAFF. The CDR3 coding sequence is TGCAGCGTTCAAGGGGGCCCTGAAGCTTTCTTT.

CDR3 sequence: CASSEGGGAMGTDTQYF. CDR3 coding DNA: TGTGCCAGCAGCGAGGGGGGGGGCGCGATGGGCACAGATACGCAGTATTTT. The V gene is TRBV7-9, the J gene TRBJ2-3; weak D call: TRBD2 (7 bases). The CDR3 loop spans 17 amino acids. Germline assignment: CDR1 SEHNR and CDR2 FQNEAQ (reference sequence). V lost 5 bases and J lost 1, with 19 bases in between. Complete variable domain (other parts from reference TRBV7-9 and TRBJ2-3): DTGVSQNPRHKITKRGQNVTFRCDPISEHNRLYWYRQTLGQGPEFLTYFQNEAQLEKSRLLSDRFSAERPKGSFSTLEIQRTEQGDSAMYLCASSEGGGAMGTDTQYFGPGTRLTVL.

In its sample, this clonotype was seen a few times. A much more abundant neighbour one base away suggests this may be a read error. It is likely a read error, because the conserved phenylalanine at the end of the CDR3 is missing. The chain employs TRBV19 and TRBJ1-2; D is possibly TRBD1 (5 bases). The CDR3 extends over 16 amino acids. The germline V and J ends were trimmed by 4 bases and 3 bases, with 18 bases remaining between them. Germline loops: CDR1 LNHDA, CDR2 SQIVND (reference sequence). For the CDR3, the DNA is TGTGCCAGTAGTACCTACTCATTATCAGGGCACTATGGCTACACCTCC. It encodes CASSTYSLSGHYGYTS.

This clonotype was picked up one time. The gene calls are TRBV11-2 and TRBJ2-1, with D perhaps TRBD1 or TRBD2 (5 bases each). This CDR3 comprises 13 residues. Germline V gene data show CDR1 as SGHAT and CDR2 as FQNNGV. Trimming left V 8 bases short and J 0 bases short, with 8 bases between. The CDR3, as DNA: TGTGCCAGCGCCGGGGCCTCCTACAATGAGCAGTTCTTC. This gives the protein CASAGASYNEQFF.

This clonotype was seen just once. Mismatch with germline at one junction end may stem from a read error. V and J are TRBV7-9 and TRBJ2-7, with D possibly matching TRBD1 (5 bases). There are 16 residues in the CDR3. The V gene's germline CDR1 is SEHNR and CDR2 FQNEAQ (reference sequence). CDR3: CASSLGGRVLSYEQYF. The CDR3 nucleotides are TGTGCCAGCAGCTTAGGGGGCAGGGTGTTATCCTACGAGCAGTATTTC.

The table lists this clonotype with a count of one. The chain has TRBV19 and TRBJ1-5; possible D gene TRBD1, 5 bases. This CDR3 region has 16 residues. Germline V gene lookup returns CDR1 LNHDA and CDR2 SQIVND (reference sequence). V was trimmed by 2 bases and J by 1 base, leaving 12 bases between them. This chain's CDR3 is CASSILGEGSNQPQHF. CDR3 bases: TGTGCCAGTAGTATATTAGGGGAGGGAAGCAATCAGCCCCAGCATTTT.

This rearrangement joins TRBV29-1 to TRBJ1-2, with D unresolved. The CDR3 contains 10 residues. Trimming took 6 bases from V and 8 from J, leaving 10 bases between them. The V gene's germline CDR1 is SQVTM and CDR2 ANQGSEA. The CDR3 sequence is CSVDPPGYTF. Written as DNA, the CDR3 is TGCAGCGTCGACCCTCCGGGCTACACCTTC. Full variable domain (remainder filled in from reference TRBV29-1 and TRBJ1-2): SAVISQKPSRDICQRGTSLTIQCQVDSQVTMMFWYRQQPGQSLTLIATANQGSEATYESGFVIDKFPISRPNLTFSTLTVSNMSPEDSSIYLCSVDPPGYTFGSGTRLTVV.

The chain carries TRBV19 and TRBJ1-2; 9 positions match TRBD1. The ends lost 6 bases at V and 8 bases at J; junction bases unmatched: 10. Germline V CDR1 and CDR2: LNHDA, SQIVND (reference sequence). The CDR3 totals 14 residues. CDR3: CASSGRTGEVGYTF. CDR3 coding DNA: TGTGCCAGTAGCGGACGGACAGGGGAGGTCGGCTACACCTTC.

The chain combines TRBV10-3 with TRBJ1-6, with D perhaps matching TRBD1 (5 bases). Germline assignment: CDR1 ENHRY and CDR2 SYGVKD. This CDR3 has 14 amino acids. Trimming took off 6 bases at V and 13 bases at J, with 19 bases between the two ends. CDR3 DNA: TGTGCCATCAGCCGGGACTCCTATAATTTGCCCCTCCACTTT. Its protein product is CAISRDSYNLPLHF.